The rows below give T cell receptor beta chains drawn from one sample of a study of monozygotic twins with inflammatory bowel disease. From its re-call of the 5' RACE reads, TCRdb lists each CDR3 protein once, without DNA. In all, the sample yields some 400,000 distinct CDR3 sequences. What was sequenced was blood. The receptors here all came from a human donor with ulcerative colitis or Crohn's disease, or a healthy co-twin of an affected twin (not recorded which). Both conserved end residues are part of each CDR3.

TRBV6-2/TRBV6-3	TRBJ2-3	CASSYGFDTQYF
TRBV7-2	TRBJ2-1	CASSSLQGEQFF
TRBV11-2	TRBJ2-5	CASSFTTGVRETQYF
TRBV5-1	TRBJ2-6	CASSLGVTGANVLTF
TRBV7-9	TRBJ1-2	CASSLDYLDYTF
TRBV29-1	TRBJ2-1	CSVVGTSGTFNEQFF
TRBV7-3	TRBJ2-7	CASSVGASGFYEQYF
TRBV27	TRBJ2-5	CASSFSGHGETQYF
TRBV5-1	TRBJ1-2	CASSLAQGYGYTF
TRBV27	TRBJ2-1	CASSFKRDFGNEQFF
TRBV12-3/TRBV12-4	TRBJ2-7	CASSPDSGYEQYF
TRBV29-1	TRBJ2-3	CSPREDGGTQYF
TRBV25-1	TRBJ2-5	CASSVGTGGETQYF
TRBV2	TRBJ1-5	CASSTLNSDQPQHF
TRBV5-1	TRBJ2-1	CASSSGGGADEQFF
TRBV7-2	TRBJ1-5	CASSSQGQPQHF
TRBV3-1	TRBJ1-1	CASSQEGGVTEAFF
TRBV27	TRBJ1-5	CASSLVAGYQPQHF
TRBV19	TRBJ1-1	CASSISPEPGTEAFF
TRBV5-1	TRBJ2-1	CASSEDPGRRAEQFF